This TCR beta chain comes out of a study of blood T cell repertoires in COVID-19. For the study at large: COVID-19 samples, acute and convalescent, were from the United States, Italy and Spain. T cells, B-cell-depleted T cells, or PBMCs provided the cDNA or gDNA that served as material.

Original analysis: The authors estimated nucleated cell counts from reference gene primer amplification. Profiling relied on immunoSEQ multiplex PCR, and the TCRdb table lists in-frame clones only, not all of them. Clone size and the V and J calls come from that table; the DNA yielded D and trimming. In the table there are around 150,000 clones, about 77% of which are singletons. The ends lost 3 bases at V and 2 bases at J; junction bases unmatched: 2. This CDR3 is 15 amino acids long. Germline V gene data show CDR1 as GTSNPN and CDR2 as SVGIG (reference sequence). Input material: peripheral blood. The genes are TRBV30 and TRBJ1-5; 12 nucleotides align to TRBD1. This TCR was recovered from a woman older than 75 with acute or convalescent COVID-19. CDR3 in amino acids: CAWRGQGAGNQPQHF. The DNA for the CDR3 is TGTGCCTGGAGGGGACAGGGGGCCGGCAATCAGCCCCAGCATTTT.